Listed below are T cell receptor beta chains from one sample, sequenced in a study of Graves' ophthalmopathy and Graves' hyperthyroidism. MiXCR was run by TCRdb on the multiplex PCR reads, yielding one entry per CDR3 protein. Of 500,000 to 600,000 distinct CDR3 sequences in the sample, under 45% were seen once. The sample comprised peripheral blood or thyroid tissue (not recorded which). The receptors come from an adult man with Graves' hyperthyroidism. Each CDR3 is given without its conserved first and last residue. Fields, in order: clone size, J gene, V gene, CDR3 protein. A clone size is listed for some rows: how often the clone was seen (once, few, many), or a class if it is expanded.

clone size: .; J gene: TRBJ1-2; V gene: TRBV7-9; CDR3 protein: ASSFPSRDFSYGYT
clone size: .; J gene: TRBJ1-6; V gene: TRBV5-1; CDR3 protein: ASSLNTWGRSDSPLH
clone size: once; J gene: TRBJ1-1; V gene: TRBV19; CDR3 protein: ASSMTRGQLFGTEAF
clone size: .; J gene: TRBJ2-7; V gene: TRBV29-1; CDR3 protein: SAARDRGREQY
clone size: .; J gene: TRBJ1-5; V gene: TRBV20-1; CDR3 protein: SASWPGNQPQH
clone size: .; J gene: TRBJ1-2; V gene: TRBV9; CDR3 protein: ASSAGTGESGYT
clone size: many; J gene: TRBJ2-2; V gene: TRBV5-1; CDR3 protein: ASSLTNTGELF
clone size: few; J gene: TRBJ1-5; V gene: TRBV7-9; CDR3 protein: ASSLGGWWDDSNQPQH
clone size: few; J gene: TRBJ1-1; V gene: TRBV7-3; CDR3 protein: ASAGRTGGAMNTEAF
clone size: few; J gene: TRBJ2-7; V gene: TRBV2; CDR3 protein: ASGQLYEQY
clone size: many; J gene: TRBJ1-5; V gene: TRBV29-1; CDR3 protein: SVRTGGAGQPQH
clone size: .; J gene: TRBJ2-5; V gene: TRBV5-1; CDR3 protein: ASSLRQGQSTQY
clone size: many; J gene: TRBJ1-1; V gene: TRBV29-1; CDR3 protein: SHITVNTEAF
clone size: many; J gene: TRBJ1-2; V gene: TRBV2; CDR3 protein: ASRQGGYGYT
clone size: .; J gene: TRBJ2-2; V gene: TRBV29-1; CDR3 protein: SVEGLEHYNPGELF
clone size: .; J gene: TRBJ1-5; V gene: TRBV5-1; CDR3 protein: ASSLMPGEETQH
clone size: many; J gene: TRBJ1-2; V gene: TRBV10-3; CDR3 protein: AISDSSGGYT
clone size: .; J gene: TRBJ2-2; V gene: TRBV6-5; CDR3 protein: ASSPSEYIGELF
clone size: many; J gene: TRBJ2-7; V gene: TRBV6-5; CDR3 protein: ASRPNRDEQY
clone size: .; J gene: TRBJ2-5; V gene: TRBV20-1; CDR3 protein: SAPRAQEPQY
clone size: many; J gene: TRBJ2-7; V gene: TRBV10-3; CDR3 protein: AISESAQGEQY
clone size: .; J gene: TRBJ1-2; V gene: TRBV20-1; CDR3 protein: SARKGEGYT
clone size: many; J gene: TRBJ1-5; V gene: TRBV29-1; CDR3 protein: SVGLGNSNQPQH
clone size: .; J gene: .; V gene: TRBV7-9; CDR3 protein: ASSVGGADEQF
clone size: once; J gene: TRBJ1-1; V gene: TRBV12-3/TRBV12-4; CDR3 protein: ASIRTGGLNTEAF
clone size: few; J gene: TRBJ1-1; V gene: TRBV7-3; CDR3 protein: ASSPERGGEAF
clone size: few; J gene: TRBJ2-2; V gene: TRBV7-6; CDR3 protein: ASSPPSGQTTGELF
clone size: .; J gene: TRBJ2-5; V gene: TRBV10-3; CDR3 protein: AISVDLRGNSETQY
clone size: many; J gene: TRBJ2-2; V gene: TRBV10-3; CDR3 protein: AISNRGRATGELF
clone size: .; J gene: TRBJ2-5; V gene: TRBV6-4; CDR3 protein: ASIGGTGETQH
clone size: many; J gene: TRBJ2-7; V gene: TRBV10-1; CDR3 protein: ASRAGGARGQY
clone size: .; J gene: TRBJ1-2; V gene: TRBV5-1; CDR3 protein: ASSLVGGASYGYT
clone size: .; J gene: TRBJ2-7; V gene: TRBV2; CDR3 protein: ASSMAGTYEQY
clone size: .; J gene: TRBJ2-7; V gene: TRBV12-5; CDR3 protein: ASGLEGGYEQY
clone size: many; J gene: TRBJ2-5; V gene: TRBV29-1; CDR3 protein: SVVQGGQETQY
clone size: .; J gene: TRBJ1-3; V gene: TRBV7-2; CDR3 protein: ASRKTGTGDGNTIY
clone size: .; J gene: TRBJ1-3; V gene: TRBV12-3/TRBV12-4; CDR3 protein: ASSFGTENTIY
clone size: .; J gene: TRBJ1-1; V gene: TRBV7-2; CDR3 protein: ASRDRGAMNTEAF
clone size: .; J gene: TRBJ2-7; V gene: TRBV7-6; CDR3 protein: AWTPTRGYEQY
clone size: many; J gene: TRBJ1-4; V gene: TRBV5-1; CDR3 protein: ASSAWTGTNEKLF
clone size: many; J gene: TRBJ1-1; V gene: TRBV2; CDR3 protein: ASIRGQYTEAF
clone size: .; J gene: TRBJ2-2; V gene: TRBV2; CDR3 protein: ANSLRGRVGELF
clone size: medium-sized; J gene: TRBJ2-3; V gene: TRBV29-1; CDR3 protein: SLEGGSTDTQY
clone size: .; J gene: TRBJ1-2; V gene: TRBV24-1; CDR3 protein: ATRSIGGYT
clone size: many; J gene: TRBJ1-1; V gene: TRBV29-1; CDR3 protein: SVGTGGTEAF
clone size: .; J gene: TRBJ2-2; V gene: TRBV7-9; CDR3 protein: ASSLDVGQDNTGELF
clone size: .; J gene: TRBJ2-7; V gene: TRBV2; CDR3 protein: ASSWTSGSEEQY
clone size: many; J gene: TRBJ2-7; V gene: TRBV10-3; CDR3 protein: AISESRDSTYEQY
clone size: few; J gene: TRBJ2-2; V gene: TRBV29-1; CDR3 protein: SGGAGGGTGELF
clone size: few; J gene: TRBJ2-2; V gene: TRBV5-1; CDR3 protein: ASSLWTGGPTGELF
clone size: few; J gene: TRBJ2-1; V gene: TRBV7-8; CDR3 protein: ASSRTSGKNNEQF